A single sample gave rise to the 18 T cell receptor beta chains below, sequenced in a study of T-cell memory formation after mild COVID-19 (dated by TCRdb to the early 2020s). The library was produced with 5' RACE. TCRdb records Illumina NovaSeq 6000 as the sequencer. TCRdb passed the public sequencing reads through fastp at Q25 and MiXCR, retaining productive beta sequences. A single entry per CDR3 protein holds the most common genes and DNA from its merged rows. This sample comprises under 550,000 distinct CDR3 sequences, over 15% of them detected only once. The ten largest make up roughly an eighth of the sample. The sample consisted of PBMCs or a T cell subset sorted from them (not recorded which). The receptors come from an adult woman who had mild COVID-19 (a few samples of this study predate the infection). The sample titles of this study are shuffled in the database, so cell type and time point are left out; the donor was told from shared clones.

In this sample, this clonotype turned up a few times. The chain combines TRBV11-2 with TRBJ2-5, with D perhaps TRBD2 (7 bases). The CDR3 length is 15 residues. Deletions cut 3 bases from V and 5 bases from J, with 16 bases between. Germline V lookup: CDR1 SGHAT, CDR2 FQNNGV. CDR3 protein: CASSFSSGEGETQYF. The DNA of the CDR3 is TGTGCCAGCAGCTTTTCTTCAGGGGAGGGGGAGACCCAGTACTTC.

The chain employs TRBV15 and TRBJ2-7, with TRBD1 matching over 7 bases. This CDR3 contains 15 residues. Trimming at V came to 0 bases and at J to 5 bases, leaving 7 bases not matched to a gene. Germline values: CDR1 LNHNV, CDR2 YYDKDF (reference sequence). The CDR3, as DNA: TGTGCCACCAGCAGAGAACCGAGGGGGCCCAACGAGCAGTACTTC. This gives the protein CATSREPRGPNEQYF.

This sequence joins TRBV6-5 and TRBJ2-5; 7 nucleotides line up with TRBD1. This CDR3 region has 16 residues. Germline V CDR1 and CDR2: MNHEY, SVGAGI. Trimming at V came to 5 bases and at J to 2 bases, leaving 11 bases not matched to a gene. CDR3 loop: CASSPSAVRGQETQYF. The CDR3 nucleotides are TGTGCCAGCAGTCCCTCGGCGGTCAGGGGGCAAGAGACCCAGTACTTC.

This chain joins TRBV5-1 and TRBJ1-6; D is possibly TRBD1 (5 bases). The germline gives CDR1 SGHRS, CDR2 YFSETQ. This CDR3 is 14 amino acids long. V was trimmed by 4 bases and J by 8 bases, leaving 13 bases between them. The CDR3 spells CASSLGTGYSPLHF. The DNA of the CDR3 is TGCGCCAGCAGCCTGGGGACGGGTTATTCACCCCTCCACTTT.

The gene calls are TRBV11-2 and TRBJ1-2; TRBD1 is a possible D gene (5 bases). V lost 5 bases and J lost 2, with 12 bases in between. CDR1 is SGHAT, CDR2 FQNNGV, per germline. This CDR3 region has 14 residues. CDR3 protein: CASSPPGTNYGYTF. In DNA form, the CDR3 reads TGTGCCAGCAGCCCCCCCGGGACCAACTATGGCTACACCTTC.

This clonotype was seen only a few times. The chain links TRBV29-1 to TRBJ1-1, with 7 bases that match TRBD1. Germline trimming cut 0 bases from V and 11 bases from J; bases unmatched to any gene: 6. The CDR3 runs 12 residues. Looked up from germline, CDR1 is SQVTM and CDR2 is ANQGSEA. CDR3 coding DNA: TGCAGCGTTGAAGATAGGGGGCGCGGGGCTTTCTTT. Protein: CSVEDRGRGAFF.

This clonotype came up many times. This chain links TRBV7-2 with TRBJ2-3, with D tentatively TRBD2 (6 bases). This CDR3 spans 17 amino acids. CDR1 and CDR2 (germline): SGHTA, FQGNSA. Deletions cut 5 bases from V and 3 bases from J, with 21 bases between. CDR3 sequence reads: CASSHPGGGGKTDTQYF. The CDR3 DNA follows: TGTGCCAGCAGCCATCCTGGCGGAGGCGGGAAGACAGATACGCAGTATTTT.

The chain couples TRBV6-2 or TRBV6-3 to TRBJ1-5, with 8 bases aligning to TRBD1. Germline V lookup: CDR1 MNHEY, CDR2 SVGEGT. V lost 0 bases, J lost 7 bases, and 5 bases stayed unmatched. The CDR3 contains 15 residues. This chain's CDR3 is CASSYSGRGQQPQHF. CDR3 bases: TGTGCCAGCAGTTACTCGGGCAGGGGGCAACAGCCCCAGCATTTT.

This clonotype was seen more than once but under ten times. The CDR3: CATGGDFGGGNEQFF. The DNA for the CDR3 is TGTGCCACCGGGGGGGACTTCGGTGGGGGCAATGAGCAGTTCTTC. The chain carries TRBV24-1 and TRBJ2-1; 7 nucleotides agree with TRBD2. The CDR3 totals 15 residues. The V and J ends lost 9 bases and 6 bases, in that order; junction bases with no gene match: 13. The germline gives CDR1 KGHDR, CDR2 SFDVKD.

This clonotype was detected many times. This chain links TRBV7-9 with TRBJ2-1; a weak D match, TRBD2 (5 bases). Germline assignment: CDR1 SEHNR and CDR2 FQNEAQ (reference sequence). Trimming took 5 bases from V and 3 from J, leaving 11 bases between them. This CDR3 is built from 14 residues. The CDR3 DNA is TGTGCCAGCAGCCGAGCGGAGCTCTACAATGAGCAGTTCTTC. Protein sequence: CASSRAELYNEQFF.

This clonotype was found many times. The V and J genes are TRBV5-1 and TRBJ2-5; 9 bases agree with TRBD1. The germline V gene has CDR1 SGHRS and CDR2 YFSETQ. The CDR3 contains 15 residues. Unmatched junction bases numbered 8, after V lost 3 bases and J lost 5 bases. The CDR3 is CASSSNRGQVETQYF. DNA of the CDR3: TGCGCCAGCAGCTCAAACAGGGGGCAGGTGGAGACCCAGTACTTC.

This clonotype has just a few counts. The chain couples TRBV5-1 to TRBJ2-7, with 8 bases aligning to TRBD1. Per the germline V gene, CDR1 is SGHRS and CDR2 is YFSETQ. The CDR3 runs to 15 residues. Unmatched junction bases numbered 6, after V lost 4 bases and J lost 0 bases. The CDR3 spells CASSPPTGDSYEQYF. CDR3 coding DNA: TGCGCCAGCAGCCCTCCGACAGGGGACTCCTACGAGCAGTACTTC.

This sequence joins TRBV24-1 and TRBJ1-1; D gene unclear. Per the germline V gene, CDR1 is KGHDR and CDR2 is SFDVKD. The CDR3 is 13 residues long. Trimming stripped 4 bases from V and 8 bases from J, with 13 bases between. DNA for the CDR3: TGTGCCACCAGTGACCCTAACACCGGCGAAGCTTTCTTT. It is translated as CATSDPNTGEAFF.

There are a few counts of this clonotype. This chain uses TRBV12-5 with TRBJ2-5; D may be TRBD1 (6 bases). The germline V gene encodes CDR1 LGHNT and CDR2 FRNRAP. Trimming took off 1 base at V and 4 bases at J, with 19 bases between the two ends. This CDR3 comprises 17 residues. CDR3 coding DNA: TGTGCTAGTGGTTTGGGTTTATTGGTGGGGGCCGGAGAGACCCAGTACTTC. It is translated as CASGLGLLVGAGETQYF.

The chain carries TRBV9 and TRBJ1-1; 11 nucleotides agree with TRBD1. Germline CDR1 SGDLS, CDR2 YYNGEE. CDR3 length equals 17 residues. Trimming cost V 4 bases and J 3 bases; bases outside gene matches: 11. CDR3 sequence: CASSPGQGALVDTEAFF. DNA for the CDR3: TGTGCCAGCAGCCCCGGACAGGGGGCGCTCGTAGACACTGAAGCTTTCTTT.

This clonotype was detected only a few times. The chain carries TRBV7-2 and TRBJ1-6, with 10 bases lining up with TRBD1. V lost 5 bases and J lost 7; bases outside the gene matches: 5. Germline-derived CDR1 and CDR2 are SGHTA and FQGNSA. The CDR3 runs 15 residues. DNA of the CDR3: TGTGCCAGCAGCCGGCTGGGACAGGGGAATTCACCCCTCCACTTT. It encodes CASSRLGQGNSPLHF.

The sample holds a few counts of this clonotype. V usage is TRBV7-2 and J usage is TRBJ2-3; 7 bases map to TRBD1. The CDR3 runs 16 residues. V shed 5 bases, J shed 1 base, and the junction held 9 bases outside the gene matches. The germline gives CDR1 SGHTA, CDR2 FQGNSA. CDR3 amino acids: CASSLVGQFGTDTQYF. The CDR3, as DNA: TGTGCCAGCAGCCTCGTGGGACAGTTTGGCACAGATACGCAGTATTTT.

This clonotype has just a few counts. The chain employs TRBV4-1 and TRBJ2-1, with 7 bases lining up with TRBD2. The CDR3 runs to 15 residues. Germline CDR1 reads MGHRA; CDR2 reads YSYEKL. V lost 4 bases and J lost 3; bases outside the gene matches: 6. The CDR3: CASSPLTGGYNEQFF. Written as DNA, the CDR3 is TGCGCCAGCAGCCCCTTGACGGGGGGCTACAATGAGCAGTTCTTC.